This record looks at one TCR beta chain sequence and its context. The sample belongs to a study of blood T cell repertoires in COVID-19. The CDR3 is 18 amino acids. Germline V CDR1 and CDR2: KGHSH, LQKENI. Trimming at V came to 5 bases and at J to 2 bases, leaving 15 bases not matched to a gene. Generated by immunoSEQ multiplex PCR, the TCRdb table keeps only in-frame clones and is missing some. The data show around 400,000 clones, about 88% seen once. The TCR sequence derives from a woman aged 18-29 years who had been exposed to COVID-19. Sequenced input: PBMCs or T cells enriched from blood (not recorded which). The genes are TRBV18 and TRBJ2-7; 10 nucleotides agree with TRBD1. Here the CDR3 DNA reads TGTGCCAGCTCATCATCCAGCGCGCGAGGGACAGGGGCCTACGAGCAGTACTTC. It specifies CASSSSSARGTGAYEQYF.